This record looks at one T cell receptor (beta chain) sequence and its context. The sample comes from a study of blood T cell repertoires in COVID-19. Study-level background: COVID-19 samples from acute and convalescent phases originated in the United States, Italy and Spain. Sample material is recorded as cDNA or gDNA derived from T cells, B-cell-depleted T cells, or PBMCs.

The CDR3 runs to 13 residues. The V gene's germline CDR1 is SGHTA and CDR2 FQGNSA. V shed 4 bases and J shed 4 bases, with 10 bases lying between them. Per the original data handling: Estimated nucleated cell counts came from reference gene primer amplification. Produced via immunoSEQ multiplex PCR; TCRdb's table is partial and in-frame only. V, J and clone size reflect that table, while D and trimming were determined from the DNA. The sample records about 43,000 clones, approximately 86% being singletons. This TCR came from a woman at least 80 years old with active COVID-19. Sequenced material: peripheral blood. The chain recombines TRBV7-2 with TRBJ1-1, with D uncertain. DNA for the CDR3: TGTGCCAGCAGCTCGCTGCGCGGCACTGAAGCTTTCTTT. It yields the protein CASSSLRGTEAFF.